Below are 19 T cell receptor beta chains sequenced from a single sample in a study of beta chain features in type 1 diabetes. Expressed TCRB transcripts were sequenced, since all the RNA that had been isolated was reverse transcribed. Assay used: immunoSEQ multiplex PCR; TCRdb lists only in-frame clones, some missing. Among fewer than 450,000 clones, less than 15% were seen once, and the ten largest hold about 0.015%. For these receptors, no antigen is known. Points from the study as a whole: Type 1 diabetes patients had moderately but significantly shorter TCRB CDR3s in all four CD4+ subsets.

The sample was naive CD4+ T cells from blood. The source of these receptors is a woman between 18 and 30 years old with type 1 diabetes.

This clone was observed a handful of times. This chain uses TRBV5-4 with TRBJ2-1, with TRBD2 identical over 8 bases. V was pared by 4 bases and J by 6 bases, with 12 bases of the junction left unmatched. This CDR3 contains 16 residues. CDR1 is SGHNT and CDR2 is YYREEE in the germline V gene (reference sequence). CDR3 DNA: TGTGCCAGCAGCCGTCGGAGCGGGAGTCGGGCCAATGAGCAGTTCTTC. Its translation is CASSRRSGSRANEQFF.

This chain joins TRBV9 and TRBJ2-7; TRBD1 agrees at 8 bases. Trimming cost V 0 bases and J 3 bases; bases outside gene matches: 2. Germline loops: CDR1 SGDLS, CDR2 YYNGEE. The CDR3 spans 14 residues. The CDR3 sequence is CASSVETGDYEQYF. The DNA of the CDR3 is TGTGCCAGCAGCGTAGAGACAGGGGACTACGAGCAGTACTTC. The full variable domain, in which reference TRBV9 and TRBJ2-7 provide the parts outside the CDR3, is DSGVTQTPKHLITATGQRVTLRCSPRSGDLSVYWYQQSLDQGLQFLIQYYNGEERAKGNILERFSAQQFPDLHSELNLSSLELGDSALYFCASSVETGDYEQYFGPGTRLTVT.

The genes are TRBV2 and TRBJ2-1; 7 nucleotides match TRBD1. V lost 2 bases and J lost 0; bases outside the gene matches: 1. CDR3 length: 15 residues. CDR1 and CDR2 (germline): SNHLY, FYNNEI. The CDR3 spells CASSETGDSYNEQFF. CDR3 in DNA: TGTGCCAGCAGTGAAACAGGGGACTCCTACAATGAGCAGTTCTTC.

This clone was detected only a few times. The rearrangement links TRBV28 to TRBJ2-7; TRBD2 matches at 8 bases. The CDR3 has 14 amino acids. V gave up 11 bases and J gave up 5 bases; unmatched junction bases: 14. Germline V gene lookup returns CDR1 MDHEN and CDR2 SYDVKM. CDR3 protein: CAAFSGVESHEQYF. For the CDR3, the DNA is TGTGCCGCCTTTAGCGGGGTGGAATCCCACGAGCAGTACTTC.

This clone was counted between two and nine times. The chain uses TRBV30 and TRBJ2-5; D possibly corresponds to TRBD1 (6 bases). The V end was cut by 4 bases, the J end by 0 bases, with 15 bases between. CDR1 is GTSNPN, CDR2 SVGIG, per germline (reference sequence). The CDR3 is 15 amino acids. This CDR3 is CAWTLGTSYQETQYF. The CDR3 DNA sequence: TGTGCCTGGACCCTCGGGACATCGTACCAAGAGACCCAGTACTTC. The variable domain in full, with the rest retrieved from reference TRBV30 and TRBJ2-5, is SQTIHQWPATLVQPVGSPLSLECTVEGTSNPNLYWYRQAAGRGLQLLFYSVGIGQISSEVPQNLSASRPQDRQFILSSKKLLLSDSGFYLCAWTLGTSYQETQYFGPGTRLLVL.

This chain links TRBV6-1 with TRBJ1-5, with 9 positions matching TRBD1. The CDR3 runs to 15 residues. CDR1 MNHNS and CDR2 SASEGT come from the germline V gene. The V segment lost 6 bases and the J segment 2 bases; nucleotides outside the gene matches: 5. The CDR3 nucleotides read TGTGCCAGCAGCCTCTGGACAGGGGGCAATCAGCCCCAGCATTTT. Translation gives CASSLWTGGNQPQHF.

This rearrangement joins TRBV4-3 to TRBJ2-3; TRBD2 matches at 9 bases. Per the germline V gene, CDR1 is LGHNA and CDR2 is YSLEER. This CDR3 has 17 residues. V shed 1 base and J 2 bases; nucleotides not matched to a gene: 7. The CDR3 nucleotides read TGCGCCAGCAGCCAAGCGGCCCTAGCGGGGTCCACAGATACGCAGTATTTT. Amino acids: CASSQAALAGSTDTQYF.

The chain employs TRBV29-1 and TRBJ2-3; TRBD1 matches 8 bases. V trimming: 2 bases; J trimming: 0 bases; junction bases outside the gene matches: 7. CDR1 and CDR2 (germline): SQVTM, ANQGSEA. The CDR3 loop spans 16 amino acids. Here the CDR3 DNA reads TGCAGCGTTGAAAGACTCCGGGACAGGAGCACAGATACGCAGTATTTT. Translation gives CSVERLRDRSTDTQYF.

The chain is built from TRBV18 and TRBJ2-3; the D is unclear. Between the trimmed V and J ends, which lost 0 bases and 6 bases, there was a span of 10 bases. CDR3 length: 14 amino acids. Per germline, CDR1 KGHSH and CDR2 LQKENI. The CDR3 DNA follows: TGTGCCAGCTCACCACCGGGCAGGCCTGATACGCAGTATTTT. Its protein product is CASSPPGRPDTQYF.

This clone was recorded a few times. V and J are TRBV4-2 and TRBJ1-5; a weak D match, TRBD1 (6 bases). Trimming pared 0 bases from V and 11 bases from J, leaving 17 bases between. From germline, CDR1 is LGHNA and CDR2 YNFKEQ. CDR3 size: 15 residues. CDR3 amino acids: CASSQEGRGYGSQHF. For the CDR3, the DNA is TGTGCCAGCAGCCAAGAGGGGAGGGGGTATGGGTCCCAGCATTTT.

This clone was seen a few times. The chain has TRBV6-1 and TRBJ2-7; weak D call: TRBD2 (5 bases). Per the germline V gene, CDR1 is MNHNS and CDR2 is SASEGT. The CDR3 totals 12 residues. Trimming removed 5 bases at V and 6 bases at J, with 11 bases between. CDR3 sequence (DNA): TGTGCCAGCAGTCCGGGATTGGGCGAGCAGTACGTC. This gives the protein CASSPGLGEQYV.

This clone occurred a few times. The CDR3 DNA sequence: TGTGCCAGCAGTCGACTAGCGGGAGGGATGGGGGAGCTGTTTTTT. Protein: CASSRLAGGMGELFF. The chain is built from TRBV2 and TRBJ2-2, with TRBD2 identical over 14 bases. Germline V CDR1 and CDR2: SNHLY, FYNNEI. The CDR3 runs to 15 residues. J gave up 8 bases and V 5 bases, and 4 bases lay outside the gene matches.

This clone was seen a handful of times. V gene TRBV4-2 combines with J gene TRBJ2-7; 9 bases agree with TRBD2. Trimming at V came to 0 bases and at J to 3 bases, leaving 12 bases not matched to a gene. This CDR3 comprises 18 residues. Germline-derived CDR1 and CDR2 are LGHNA and YNFKEQ. The CDR3 DNA reads as TGTGCCAGCAGCCAAGAATGGACGGGGGTAGCGGGGGTCTACGAGCAGTACTTC. It translates to CASSQEWTGVAGVYEQYF.

The gene calls are TRBV19 and TRBJ2-2, with 9 positions matching TRBD2. There are 17 residues in the CDR3. The ends lost 7 bases at V and 1 base at J; junction bases unmatched: 10. From germline, CDR1 is LNHDA and CDR2 SQIVND (reference sequence). Here the CDR3 DNA reads TGTGCCAGTACCGGGCCCCCGACTAGCGGGAACACCGGGGAGCTGTTTTTT. Its protein is CASTGPPTSGNTGELFF. Drawing the rest from reference TRBV19 and TRBJ2-2, the complete variable domain is DGGITQSPKYLFRKEGQNVTLSCEQNLNHDAMYWYRQDPGQGLRLIYYSQIVNDFQKGDIAEGYSVSREKKESFPLTVTSAQKNPTAFYLCASTGPPTSGNTGELFFGEGSRLTVL.

This clone was counted between two and nine times. The chain couples TRBV5-1 to TRBJ2-2; no reliable D call. The germline V gene has CDR1 SGHRS and CDR2 YFSETQ. V was shortened by 7 bases and J by 0 bases, with 13 bases between the two germline ends. CDR3 length: 15 residues. CDR3 sequence reads: CASSRGAPNTGELFF. The CDR3 region has the DNA TGCGCCAGCTCCCGCGGAGCGCCGAACACCGGGGAGCTGTTTTTT.

V gene TRBV7-9 combines with J gene TRBJ1-1; 7 bases line up with TRBD1. The CDR3 totals 14 residues. Germline lookup yields CDR1 SEHNR and CDR2 FQNEAQ (reference sequence). V dropped 5 bases and J dropped 2; count of bases not matched to a gene: 5. The DNA for the CDR3 is TGTGCCAGCAGCCCCCAGGGGGGAAACACTGAAGCTTTCTTT. Translating gives CASSPQGGNTEAFF.

This clone was seen only a few times. J is TRBJ2-7 and V is TRBV18, with 7 bases lining up with TRBD2. With V trimmed by 5 bases and J by 0 bases, 7 bases remained unmatched. This CDR3 is 15 amino acids long. Germline V gene lookup returns CDR1 KGHSH and CDR2 LQKENI. In DNA, the CDR3 is TGTGCCAGCTCATGGGGCGGGAGTAGCTCCTACGAGCAGTACTTC. It is translated as CASSWGGSSSYEQYF.

In its sample, this clone was seen a few times. The chain has TRBV7-9 and TRBJ2-2; D is unresolved. The germline V gene encodes CDR1 SEHNR and CDR2 FQNEAQ (reference sequence). Trimming removed 5 bases at V and 3 bases at J, with 10 bases between. This CDR3 comprises 14 residues. The CDR3 region is CASSLSGDTGELFF. The DNA of the CDR3 is TGTGCCAGCAGCCTTAGTGGAGACACCGGGGAGCTGTTTTTT.

This clone has a handful of counts. The genes are TRBV9 and TRBJ2-3, with TRBD2 as a possible D gene (6 bases). The V gene lost 0 bases and the J gene lost 3 bases, with 8 bases spanning the gap. CDR1 is SGDLS and CDR2 is YYNGEE in the germline V gene. The CDR3 is 14 residues long. CDR3 coding DNA: TGTGCCAGCAGCGTAGCCGGGACTACAGATACGCAGTATTTT. As protein: CASSVAGTTDTQYF.